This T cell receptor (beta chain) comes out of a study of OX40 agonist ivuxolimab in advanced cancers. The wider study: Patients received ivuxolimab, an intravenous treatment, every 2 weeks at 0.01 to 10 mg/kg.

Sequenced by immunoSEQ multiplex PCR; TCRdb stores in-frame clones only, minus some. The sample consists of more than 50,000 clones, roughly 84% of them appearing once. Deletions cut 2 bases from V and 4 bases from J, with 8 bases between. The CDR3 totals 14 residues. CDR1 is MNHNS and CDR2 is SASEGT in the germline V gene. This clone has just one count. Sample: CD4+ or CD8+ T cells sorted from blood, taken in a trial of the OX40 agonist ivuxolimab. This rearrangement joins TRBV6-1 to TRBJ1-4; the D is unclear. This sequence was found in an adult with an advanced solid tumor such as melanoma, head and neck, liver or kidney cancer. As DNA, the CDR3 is TGTGCCAGCAGTGAATCAGGAGTTAATGAAAAACTGTTTTTT. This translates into CASSESGVNEKLFF.